The clone carrying this T cell receptor (beta chain) was counted ten times or more. This sample was included in a study of neurological immune-mediated disorders. Looked up from germline, CDR1 is SQVTM and CDR2 is ANQGSEA. The CDR3 covers 13 residues. V dropped 5 bases and J dropped 2; count of bases not matched to a gene: 6. The starting material, 2 million PBMCs stored at -80 C, gave rise to the unsorted libraries. The authors produced cDNA by 5'RACE using 10-nucleotide random UMIs. Each CDR3 protein is one row after TCRdb ran MiXCR on the 5' RACE reads. The table lists 50,000 to 70,000 distinct CDR3 sequences, about 12% of them singletons, with roughly 10% in the top ten.

The source is a woman in her fifties or sixties with HTLV-1-associated myelopathy (HAM/TSP). The genes are TRBV29-1 and TRBJ2-7, with TRBD2 matching over 7 bases. Sequenced material: PBMCs. Written as DNA, the CDR3 is TGCAGCGTTTCGGGAGGCCTGGCCTACGAGCAGTACTTC. Protein product: CSVSGGLAYEQYF.